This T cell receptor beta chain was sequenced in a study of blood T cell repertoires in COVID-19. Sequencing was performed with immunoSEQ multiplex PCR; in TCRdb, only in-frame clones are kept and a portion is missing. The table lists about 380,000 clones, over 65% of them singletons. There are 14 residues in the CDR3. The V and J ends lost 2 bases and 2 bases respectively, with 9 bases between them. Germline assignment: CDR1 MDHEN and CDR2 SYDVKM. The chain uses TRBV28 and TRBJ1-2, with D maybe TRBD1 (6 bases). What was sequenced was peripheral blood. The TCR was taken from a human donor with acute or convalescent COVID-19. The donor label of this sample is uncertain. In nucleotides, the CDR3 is TGTGCCAGCAGTTTAAATCAGGGGAACTATGGCTACACCTTC. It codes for CASSLNQGNYGYTF.